A selection of T cell receptor beta chains follows, all from one sample in a study of T-cell memory formation after mild COVID-19. TCRdb processed the 5' RACE reads anew with MiXCR; each CDR3 protein has one entry. The sample contains 350,000 to 500,000 distinct CDR3 sequences, 20% of which appear only once. The sequencing sample was made of PBMCs or a T cell subset sorted from them (not recorded which). These receptors all come from an adult woman who had mild COVID-19 (a few samples of this study predate the infection). Cell type and time point are not known. The CDR3 runs from the conserved cysteine through the conserved F or W. Fields, in order: clone size, D gene, J gene, V gene, CDR3 protein, CDR3 DNA. A D gene is named only where the DNA matches it firmly. Rows may omit the clone size; those that give it use once, few, many or a size class.

NA,TRBD1,TRBJ2-1,TRBV4-1,CASRDRVFNEQFF,TGCGCCAGCCGGGACAGGGTTTTCAATGAGCAGTTCTTC
many,NA,TRBJ2-7,TRBV3-1,CASSPHPGGTYEQYF,TGTGCCAGCAGCCCCCACCCCGGCGGGACCTACGAGCAGTACTTC
few,TRBD2,TRBJ2-3,TRBV6-5,CASSIAGFTDTQYF,TGTGCCAGCAGCATAGCGGGTTTCACAGATACGCAGTATTTT
NA,TRBD1,TRBJ1-1,TRBV6-6,CASNGQGSTAFF,TGTGCCAGCAACGGACAGGGCTCAACAGCTTTCTTT
NA,NA,TRBJ2-2,TRBV12-3/TRBV12-4,CASSSQFGLQGFGELFF,TGTGCCAGCAGCTCCCAATTCGGGTTACAGGGTTTCGGGGAGCTGTTTTTT
many,NA,TRBJ2-1,TRBV5-1,CASSLPYNEQFF,TGCGCCAGCAGCCTGCCGTACAATGAGCAGTTCTTC
NA,NA,TRBJ1-1,TRBV6-5,CASFRANEAFF,TGTGCCAGCTTTCGGGCCAATGAAGCTTTCTTT
NA,TRBD1,TRBJ1-2,TRBV28,CASSSRQGDDYGYTF,TGTGCCAGCAGTTCTCGACAGGGGGACGACTATGGCTACACCTTC
few,TRBD2,TRBJ2-1,TRBV14,CASSQRGLAATISYNEQFF,TGTGCCAGCAGCCAACGAGGACTAGCGGCCACAATATCCTACAATGAGCAGTTCTTC
few,NA,TRBJ1-2,TRBV7-9,CASSPEGGYTF,TGTGCCAGCAGCCCAGAGGGAGGCTACACCTTC
few,NA,TRBJ2-1,TRBV2,CAAGSEQFF,TGTGCCGCCGGGAGTGAGCAGTTCTTC
NA,TRBD2,TRBJ2-1,TRBV5-5,CASSPLSGGVSNEQFF,TGTGCCAGCAGCCCCTTAAGCGGGGGGGTTAGCAATGAGCAGTTCTTC
once,NA,TRBJ2-7,TRBV20-1,CSARAPGQGRSYEQYF,TGCAGTGCTAGGGCCCCAGGGCAGGGAAGGTCCTACGAGCAGTACTTC
NA,TRBD1,TRBJ1-1,TRBV27,CASSFHRGVTEVFF,TGTGCCAGCAGCTTCCACAGGGGGGTCACTGAAGTTTTCTTT
few,NA,TRBJ2-4,TRBV20-1,CSALQGTEDIQYF,TGCAGTGCTCTCCAGGGGACCGAGGACATTCAGTACTTC
NA,NA,TRBJ1-2,TRBV7-9,CASSLSGQPSDYGYTF,TGTGCCAGCAGCTTATCCGGACAGCCCTCGGACTATGGCTACACCTTC
few,NA,TRBJ2-1,TRBV24-1,CATSDPWNSYNEQFF,TGTGCCACCAGTGACCCTTGGAACTCCTACAATGAGCAGTTCTTC
few,NA,TRBJ1-2,TRBV7-2,CASSLSGLDRYTF,TGTGCCAGCAGCTTATCAGGGCTCGACCGCTACACCTTC
few,TRBD2,TRBJ2-1,TRBV4-3,CASSQVAGGSNEQFF,TGCGCCAGCAGCCAAGTGGCGGGAGGATCCAATGAGCAGTTCTTC
many,NA,TRBJ2-4,TRBV24-1,CATSDSSSGAKNIQYF,TGTGCCACCAGTGATTCGTCCTCCGGAGCCAAAAACATTCAGTACTTC